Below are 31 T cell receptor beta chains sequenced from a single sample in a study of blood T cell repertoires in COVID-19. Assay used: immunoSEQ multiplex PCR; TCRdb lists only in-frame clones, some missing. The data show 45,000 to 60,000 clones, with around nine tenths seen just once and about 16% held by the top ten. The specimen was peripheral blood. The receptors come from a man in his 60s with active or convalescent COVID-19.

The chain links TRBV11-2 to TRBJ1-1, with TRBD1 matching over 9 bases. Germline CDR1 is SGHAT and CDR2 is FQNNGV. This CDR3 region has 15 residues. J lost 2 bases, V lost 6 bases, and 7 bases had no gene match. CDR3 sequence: CASRQQTGGNTEAFF. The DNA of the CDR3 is TGTGCCAGCAGACAACAGACAGGGGGAAACACTGAAGCTTTCTTT.

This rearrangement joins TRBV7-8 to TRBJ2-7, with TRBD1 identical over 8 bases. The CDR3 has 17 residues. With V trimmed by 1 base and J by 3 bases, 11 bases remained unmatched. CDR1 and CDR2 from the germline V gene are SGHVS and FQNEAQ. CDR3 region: CASSLGARTGGGYEQYF. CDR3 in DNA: TGTGCCAGCAGCTTAGGGGCAAGAACAGGGGGTGGCTACGAGCAGTACTTC.

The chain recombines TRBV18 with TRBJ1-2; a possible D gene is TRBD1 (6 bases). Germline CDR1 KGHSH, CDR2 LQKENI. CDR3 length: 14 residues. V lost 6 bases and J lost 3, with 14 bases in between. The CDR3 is CASSMTGYDYGYTF. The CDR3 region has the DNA TGTGCCAGCTCGATGACAGGTTATGACTATGGCTACACCTTC.

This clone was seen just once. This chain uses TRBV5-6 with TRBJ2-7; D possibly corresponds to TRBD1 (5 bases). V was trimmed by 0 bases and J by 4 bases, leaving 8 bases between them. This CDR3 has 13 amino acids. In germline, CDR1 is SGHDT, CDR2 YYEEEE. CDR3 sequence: CASSLDRIYEQYF. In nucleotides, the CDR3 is TGTGCCAGCAGCTTGGACAGGATTTACGAGCAGTACTTC.

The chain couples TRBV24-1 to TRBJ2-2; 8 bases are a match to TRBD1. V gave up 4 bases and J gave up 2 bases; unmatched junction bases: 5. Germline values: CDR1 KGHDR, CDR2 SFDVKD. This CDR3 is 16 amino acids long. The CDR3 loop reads CATSDPTGANTGELFF. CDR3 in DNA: TGTGCCACCAGTGACCCGACAGGGGCAAACACCGGGGAGCTGTTTTTT.

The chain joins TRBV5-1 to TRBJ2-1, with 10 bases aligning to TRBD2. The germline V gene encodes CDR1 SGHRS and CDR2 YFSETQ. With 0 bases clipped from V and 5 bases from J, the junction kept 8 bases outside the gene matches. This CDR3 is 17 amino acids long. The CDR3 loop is CASSLGASGGLDNEQFF. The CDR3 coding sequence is TGCGCCAGCAGCTTGGGAGCTAGCGGGGGACTAGACAATGAGCAGTTCTTC.

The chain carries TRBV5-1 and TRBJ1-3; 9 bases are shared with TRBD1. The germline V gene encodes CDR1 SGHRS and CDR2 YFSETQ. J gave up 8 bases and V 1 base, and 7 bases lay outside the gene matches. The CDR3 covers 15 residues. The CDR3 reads CASSLSGQGLDTIYF. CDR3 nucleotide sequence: TGCGCCAGCAGCTTGTCGGGACAGGGCCTGGACACCATATATTTT.

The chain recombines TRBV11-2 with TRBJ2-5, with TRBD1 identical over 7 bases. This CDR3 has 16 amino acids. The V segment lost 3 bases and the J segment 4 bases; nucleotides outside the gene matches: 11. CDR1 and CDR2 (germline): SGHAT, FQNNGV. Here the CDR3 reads CASSLNRGVLGETQYF. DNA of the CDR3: TGTGCCAGCAGCTTGAACAGGGGAGTCCTTGGAGAGACCCAGTACTTC.

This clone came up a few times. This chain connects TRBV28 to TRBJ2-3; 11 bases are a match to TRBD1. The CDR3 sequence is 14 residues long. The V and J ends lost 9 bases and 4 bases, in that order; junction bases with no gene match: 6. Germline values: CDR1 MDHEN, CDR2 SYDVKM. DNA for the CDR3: TGTGCCAGTAGGACAGGGGGCATCGCAGATACGCAGTATTTT. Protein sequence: CASRTGGIADTQYF. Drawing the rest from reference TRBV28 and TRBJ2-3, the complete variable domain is DVKVTQSSRYLVKRTGEKVFLECVQDMDHENMFWYRQDPGLGLRLIYFSYDVKMKEKGDIPEGYSVSREKKERFSLILESASTNQTSMYLCASRTGGIADTQYFGPGTRLTVL.

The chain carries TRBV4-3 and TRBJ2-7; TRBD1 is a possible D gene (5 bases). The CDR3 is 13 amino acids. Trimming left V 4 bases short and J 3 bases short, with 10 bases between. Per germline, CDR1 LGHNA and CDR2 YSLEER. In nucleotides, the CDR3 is TGCGCCAGCAGCCTTGACAGATACTACGAGCAGTACTTC. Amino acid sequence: CASSLDRYYEQYF.

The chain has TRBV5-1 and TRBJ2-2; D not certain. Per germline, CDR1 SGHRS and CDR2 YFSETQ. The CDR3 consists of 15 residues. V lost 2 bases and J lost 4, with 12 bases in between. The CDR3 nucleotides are TGCGCCAGCAGCTTACAAACTTACAGCACCGGGGAGCTGTTTTTT. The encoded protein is CASSLQTYSTGELFF.

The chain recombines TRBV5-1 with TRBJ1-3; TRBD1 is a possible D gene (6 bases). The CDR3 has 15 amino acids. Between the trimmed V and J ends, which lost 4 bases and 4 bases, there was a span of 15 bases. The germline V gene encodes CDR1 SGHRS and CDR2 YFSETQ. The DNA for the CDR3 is TGCGCCAGCAGCAGGACCCGGGACATCGGAAACACCATATATTTT. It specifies CASSRTRDIGNTIYF.

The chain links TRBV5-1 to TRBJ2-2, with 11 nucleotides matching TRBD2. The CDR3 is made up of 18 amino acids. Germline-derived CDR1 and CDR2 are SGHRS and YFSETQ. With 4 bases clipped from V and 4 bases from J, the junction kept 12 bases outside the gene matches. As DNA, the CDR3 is TGCGCCAGCAGCATGACTAGCGGGGCCCCCCGGGGCACCGGGGAGCTGTTTTTT. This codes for CASSMTSGAPRGTGELFF.

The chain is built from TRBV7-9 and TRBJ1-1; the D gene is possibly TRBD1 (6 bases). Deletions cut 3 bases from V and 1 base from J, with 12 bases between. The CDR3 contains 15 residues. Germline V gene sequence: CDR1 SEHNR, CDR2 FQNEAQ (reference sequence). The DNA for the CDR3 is TGTGCCAGCAGCTTGGAAAGGACAGCGAACACTGAAGCTTTCTTT. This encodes CASSLERTANTEAFF.

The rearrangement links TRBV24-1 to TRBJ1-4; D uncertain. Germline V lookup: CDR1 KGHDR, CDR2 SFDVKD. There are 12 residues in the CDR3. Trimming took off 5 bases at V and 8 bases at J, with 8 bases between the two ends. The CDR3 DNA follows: TGTGCCACCAGTGTAAGAGGGGAAAAACTGTTTTTT. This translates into CATSVRGEKLFF.

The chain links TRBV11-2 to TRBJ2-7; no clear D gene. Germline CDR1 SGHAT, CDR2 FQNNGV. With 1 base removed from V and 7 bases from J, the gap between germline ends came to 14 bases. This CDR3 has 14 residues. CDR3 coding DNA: TGTGCCAGCAGCTTAGCAGTCAGGTCTTTAGAGCAGTACTTC. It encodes CASSLAVRSLEQYF.

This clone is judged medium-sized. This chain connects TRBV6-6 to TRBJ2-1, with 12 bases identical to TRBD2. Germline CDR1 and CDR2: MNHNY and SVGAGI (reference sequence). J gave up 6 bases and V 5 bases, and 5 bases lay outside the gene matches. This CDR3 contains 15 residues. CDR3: CASSAQLAGGNEQFF. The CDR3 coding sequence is TGTGCCAGCAGTGCGCAACTAGCGGGGGGCAATGAGCAGTTCTTC.

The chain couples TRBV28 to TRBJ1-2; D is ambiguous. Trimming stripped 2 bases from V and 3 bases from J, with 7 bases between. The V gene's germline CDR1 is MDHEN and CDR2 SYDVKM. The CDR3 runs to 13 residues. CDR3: CASSLKADYGYTF. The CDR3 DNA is TGTGCCAGCAGTTTAAAGGCGGACTATGGCTACACCTTC.

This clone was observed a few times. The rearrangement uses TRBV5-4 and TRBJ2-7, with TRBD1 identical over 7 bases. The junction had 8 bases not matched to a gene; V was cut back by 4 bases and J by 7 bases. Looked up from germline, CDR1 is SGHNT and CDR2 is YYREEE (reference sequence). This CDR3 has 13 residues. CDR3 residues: CASSRDRAREQYF. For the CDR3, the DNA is TGTGCCAGCAGCCGCGACAGGGCGCGGGAGCAGTACTTC. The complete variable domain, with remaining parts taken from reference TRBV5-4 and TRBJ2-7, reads ETGVTQSPTHLIKTRGQQVTLRCSSQSGHNTVSWYQQALGQGPQFIFQYYREEENGRGNFPPRFSGLQFPNYSSELNVNALELDDSALYLCASSRDRAREQYFGPGTRLTVT.

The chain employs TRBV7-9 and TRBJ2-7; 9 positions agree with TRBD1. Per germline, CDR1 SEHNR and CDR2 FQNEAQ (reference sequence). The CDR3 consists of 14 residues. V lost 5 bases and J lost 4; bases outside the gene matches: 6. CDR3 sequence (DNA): TGTGCCAGCAGCGCAACGGACAGGGGATACGAGCAGTACTTC. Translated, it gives CASSATDRGYEQYF. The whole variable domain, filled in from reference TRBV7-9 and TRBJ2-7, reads DTGVSQNPRHKITKRGQNVTFRCDPISEHNRLYWYRQTLGQGPEFLTYFQNEAQLEKSRLLSDRFSAERPKGSFSTLEIQRTEQGDSAMYLCASSATDRGYEQYFGPGTRLTVT.

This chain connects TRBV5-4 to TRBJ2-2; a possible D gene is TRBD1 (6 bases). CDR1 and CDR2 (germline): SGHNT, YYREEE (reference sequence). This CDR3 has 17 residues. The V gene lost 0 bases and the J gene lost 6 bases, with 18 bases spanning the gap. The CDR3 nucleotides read TGTGCCAGCAGCTTGGGGGGGCTAGGTGGAGGTCCCGGGGAGCTGTTTTTT. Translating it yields CASSLGGLGGGPGELFF. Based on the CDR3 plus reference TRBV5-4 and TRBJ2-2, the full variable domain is ETGVTQSPTHLIKTRGQQVTLRCSSQSGHNTVSWYQQALGQGPQFIFQYYREEENGRGNFPPRFSGLQFPNYSSELNVNALELDDSALYLCASSLGGLGGGPGELFFGEGSRLTVL.

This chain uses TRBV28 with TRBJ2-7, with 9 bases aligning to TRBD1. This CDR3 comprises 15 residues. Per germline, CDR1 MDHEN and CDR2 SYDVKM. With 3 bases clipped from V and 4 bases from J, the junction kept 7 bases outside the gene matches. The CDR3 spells CASSLTGGLLYEQYF. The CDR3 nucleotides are TGTGCCAGCAGTTTGACAGGGGGGCTTTTGTACGAGCAGTACTTC.

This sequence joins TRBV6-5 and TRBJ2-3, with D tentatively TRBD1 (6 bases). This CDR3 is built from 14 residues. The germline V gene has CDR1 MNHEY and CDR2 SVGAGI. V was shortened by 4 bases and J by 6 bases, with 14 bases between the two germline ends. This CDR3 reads CASSSGTSWDTQYF. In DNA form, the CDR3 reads TGTGCCAGCAGTTCCGGGACATCATGGGATACGCAGTATTTT.

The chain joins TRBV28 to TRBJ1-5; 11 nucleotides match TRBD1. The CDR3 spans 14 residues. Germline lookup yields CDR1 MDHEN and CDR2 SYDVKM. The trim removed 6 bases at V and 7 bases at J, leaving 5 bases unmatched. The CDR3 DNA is TGTGCCAGCAGATCTGGACAGGGGGCGCAGCCCCAGCATTTT. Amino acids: CASRSGQGAQPQHF.

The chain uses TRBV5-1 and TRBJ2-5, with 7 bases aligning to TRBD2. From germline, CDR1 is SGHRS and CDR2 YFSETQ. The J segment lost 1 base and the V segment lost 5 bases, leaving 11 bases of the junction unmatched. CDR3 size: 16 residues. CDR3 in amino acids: CASSSLKAGTQETQYF. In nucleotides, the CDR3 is TGCGCCAGCAGTTCATTGAAAGCGGGGACCCAAGAGACCCAGTACTTC. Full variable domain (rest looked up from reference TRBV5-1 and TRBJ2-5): KAGVTQTPRYLIKTRGQQVTLSCSPISGHRSVSWYQQTPGQGLQFLFEYFSETQRNKGNFPGRFSGRQFSNSRSEMNVSTLELGDSALYLCASSSLKAGTQETQYFGPGTRLLVL.

CDR3 region: CASSLDSPGNQPQHF. CDR3 in DNA: TGTGCCAGCAGTTTGGACTCCCCTGGCAATCAGCCCCAGCATTTT. The V and J genes are TRBV27 and TRBJ1-5; D gene ambiguous. Germline CDR1 is MNHEY and CDR2 is SMNVEV (reference sequence). V lost 3 bases and J 2 bases, leaving 11 bases between the germline ends. The CDR3 contains 15 residues.

DNA of the CDR3: TGTGCCAGCAGCTTGGCCTGGGGACAGGGGCCAAACGAGCAGTACTTC. Encoded protein: CASSLAWGQGPNEQYF. The gene calls are TRBV5-5 and TRBJ2-7, with 10 bases identical to TRBD1. The ends lost 0 bases at V and 5 bases at J; junction bases unmatched: 8. Germline V lookup: CDR1 SGHKS, CDR2 YYEKEE (reference sequence). The CDR3 runs to 16 residues.

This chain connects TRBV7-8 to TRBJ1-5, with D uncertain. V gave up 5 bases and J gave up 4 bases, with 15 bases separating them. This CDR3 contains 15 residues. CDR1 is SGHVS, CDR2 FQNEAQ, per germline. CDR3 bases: TGTGCCAGCAGCCCACGGGCTCGGGGAAATCAGCCCCAGCATTTT. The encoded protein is CASSPRARGNQPQHF.

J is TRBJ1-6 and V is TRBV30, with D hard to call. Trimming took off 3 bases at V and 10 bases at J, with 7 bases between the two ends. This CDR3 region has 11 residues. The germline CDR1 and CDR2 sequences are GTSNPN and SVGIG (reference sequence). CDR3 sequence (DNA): TGTGCCTGGAGAGAACGGTCACCCCTCCACTTT. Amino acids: CAWRERSPLHF.

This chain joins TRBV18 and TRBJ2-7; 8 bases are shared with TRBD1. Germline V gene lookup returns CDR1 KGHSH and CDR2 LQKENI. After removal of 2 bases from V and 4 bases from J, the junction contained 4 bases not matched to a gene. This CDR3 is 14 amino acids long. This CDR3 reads CASSPWDRIYEQYF. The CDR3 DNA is TGTGCCAGCTCACCATGGGACAGGATTTACGAGCAGTACTTC.

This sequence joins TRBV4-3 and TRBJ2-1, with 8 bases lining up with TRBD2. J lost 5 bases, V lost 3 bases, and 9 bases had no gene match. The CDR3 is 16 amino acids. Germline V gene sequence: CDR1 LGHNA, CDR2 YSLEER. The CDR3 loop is CASSQRVGGGHNEQFF. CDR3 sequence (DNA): TGCGCCAGCAGCCAGAGAGTCGGGGGGGGACACAATGAGCAGTTCTTC.